This entry lists 7 T cell receptor beta chains sequenced from one sample in a study of blood T cell repertoires in COVID-19. Generated by immunoSEQ multiplex PCR, the TCRdb table keeps only in-frame clones and is missing some. The data show fewer than 200,000 clones, about 89% seen once. The sequencing input was peripheral blood. The receptors were sampled from a man between 18 and 29 years old who had recovered from COVID-19.

The rearrangement joins TRBV27 to TRBJ1-2; D is unclear. The CDR3 covers 15 residues. Between the trimmed V and J ends, which lost 3 bases and 0 bases, there was a span of 11 bases. Germline V lookup: CDR1 MNHEY, CDR2 SMNVEV (reference sequence). CDR3 nucleotide sequence: TGTGCCAGCAGTTTCAGTTCAACCTCTAACTATGGCTACACCTTC. It is translated as CASSFSSTSNYGYTF.

This clone has a handful of counts. This rearrangement joins TRBV7-3 to TRBJ1-2; 8 nucleotides align to TRBD1. Per the germline V gene, CDR1 is SGHTA and CDR2 is FQGTGA. Trimming removed 5 bases from V and 8 bases from J; junction bases left unmatched: 16. The length of the CDR3 is 16 residues. The CDR3 region has the DNA TGTGCCAGCAGCCCCCAACTACTGGACAGGGAGGGAGGCTACACCTTC. Residues: CASSPQLLDREGGYTF.

The rearrangement links TRBV27 to TRBJ2-1, with 10 bases lining up with TRBD2. CDR3 size: 15 residues. The V gene's germline CDR1 is MNHEY and CDR2 SMNVEV (reference sequence). The V and J ends lost 2 bases and 8 bases, in that order; junction bases with no gene match: 6. The CDR3 here is CASSLGGLAAHEQFF. The CDR3 coding sequence is TGTGCCAGCAGTTTAGGTGGACTAGCGGCCCATGAGCAGTTCTTC.

This chain connects TRBV5-3 to TRBJ1-6; tentative D call: TRBD1 (6 bases). TRBV5-3 is given ORF status, its function remaining uncertain. The CDR3 consists of 17 residues. The V end was cut by 4 bases, the J end by 3 bases, with 17 bases between. The CDR3 DNA follows: TGTGCCAGAAGCCTCACAGGGATCTTGAACTATAATTCACCCCTCCACTTT. This gives the protein CARSLTGILNYNSPLHF.

CDR3 residues: CATSELGLAGVNEQFF. The CDR3 DNA reads as TGTGCCACCAGTGAGTTAGGACTAGCGGGAGTTAATGAGCAGTTCTTC. The J gene is TRBJ2-1, the V gene TRBV24-1; TRBD2 aligns across 13 bases. The junction had 6 bases not matched to a gene; V was cut back by 4 bases and J by 7 bases. Germline CDR1 KGHDR, CDR2 SFDVKD. CDR3 length: 16 residues.

The chain is built from TRBV7-9 and TRBJ2-7, with D maybe TRBD1 (5 bases). V dropped 0 bases and J dropped 2 bases, with 11 bases sitting between them. The germline V gene encodes CDR1 SEHNR and CDR2 FQNEAQ (reference sequence). CDR3 length: 15 amino acids. DNA of the CDR3: TGTGCCAGCAGCTTAGCTGGGGCTTCCACCTACGAGCAGTACTTC. Amino acid sequence: CASSLAGASTYEQYF.

The chain couples TRBV12-3 or TRBV12-4 to TRBJ2-1; a weak D match, TRBD1 (6 bases). This CDR3 spans 13 amino acids. The V and J ends lost 6 bases and 6 bases respectively, with 12 bases between them. The CDR3 is CASSTQGFNEQFF. DNA for the CDR3: TGTGCCAGCAGCACACAGGGATTCAATGAGCAGTTCTTC.